Below, 2 T cell receptor beta chains from the same sample are listed, as sequenced in a study of tumor-infiltrating lymphocytes in localized non-small cell lung cancer. Only in-frame clones appear in the TCRdb table, and some are missing; sequencing was by immunoSEQ multiplex PCR. This sample carries 23,000 or so clones, 60% to 75% of them seen once, and the ten largest clones take over 5%. The specimen sequenced was lung tumor tissue. Source of these receptors: a human donor with non-small cell lung cancer.

This chain joins TRBV6-6 and TRBJ1-2, with unresolved D. Per germline, CDR1 MNHNY and CDR2 SVGAGI (reference sequence). The CDR3 totals 13 residues. Trimming left V 4 bases short and J 3 bases short, with 9 bases between. In DNA, the CDR3 is TGTGCCAGCAGTTCAGACTTATACTATGGCTACACCTTC. The encoded protein is CASSSDLYYGYTF.

The CDR3: CASSTPGTKSYEQYF. CDR3 bases: TGTGCCAGTTCAACCCCCGGGACAAAATCCTACGAGCAGTACTTC. The rearrangement joins TRBV27 to TRBJ2-7; the D gene is possibly TRBD1 (6 bases). The V and J ends lost 9 bases and 1 base respectively, with 19 bases between them. The CDR3 totals 15 residues. Germline V gives CDR1 MNHEY, CDR2 SMNVEV (reference sequence).